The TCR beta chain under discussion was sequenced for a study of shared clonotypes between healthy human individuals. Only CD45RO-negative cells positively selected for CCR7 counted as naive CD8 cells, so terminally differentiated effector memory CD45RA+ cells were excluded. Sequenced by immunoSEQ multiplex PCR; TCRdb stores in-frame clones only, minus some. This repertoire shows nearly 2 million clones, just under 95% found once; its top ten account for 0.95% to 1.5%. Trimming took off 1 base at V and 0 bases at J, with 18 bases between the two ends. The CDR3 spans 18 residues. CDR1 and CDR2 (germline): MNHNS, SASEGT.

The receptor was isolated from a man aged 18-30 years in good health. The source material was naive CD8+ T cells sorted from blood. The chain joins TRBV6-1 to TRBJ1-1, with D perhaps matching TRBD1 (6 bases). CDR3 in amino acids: CASSEVRWRGALNTEAFF. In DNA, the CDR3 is TGTGCCAGCAGTGAAGTCCGTTGGCGGGGGGCCCTGAACACTGAAGCTTTCTTT.